The 11 T cell receptor beta chains given below trace back to one sample, sequenced in a study of blood T cell repertoires in COVID-19. Method: immunoSEQ multiplex PCR; TCRdb's copy keeps in-frame clones and lacks some. The sample holds more than 200,000 clones, 88% seen once. Sequences were obtained from peripheral blood. The source of these receptors is a man between 65 and 80 years old with acute or convalescent COVID-19.

A note on this clone: This specimen includes other DNA sequences encoding the same CDR3. The chain combines TRBV18 with TRBJ2-2; 7 bases are shared with TRBD1. The CDR3 sequence is 15 residues long. Trimming removed 6 bases from V and 0 bases from J; junction bases left unmatched: 4. Per the germline V gene, CDR1 is KGHSH and CDR2 is LQKENI. The CDR3 bases are TGTGCCAGCTCCCTCGGGACAGCGAACACCGGGGAGCTGTTTTTT. Residues: CASSLGTANTGELFF.

A single count supports this clone. The chain employs TRBV7-8 and TRBJ1-1; D not resolved. V shed 1 base and J shed 3 bases, with 12 bases lying between them. CDR1 SGHVS and CDR2 FQNEAQ come from the germline V gene. The CDR3 spans 15 residues. The CDR3 DNA is TGTGCCAGCAGCTTAGGGGGAGGCGGATACACTGAAGCTTTCTTT. This encodes CASSLGGGGYTEAFF. Together with reference TRBV7-8 and TRBJ1-1, the CDR3 gives the full variable domain: GAGVSQSPRYKVAKRGQDVALRCDPISGHVSLFWYQQALGQGPEFLTYFQNEAQLDKSGLPSDRFFAERPEGSVSTLKIQRTQQEDSAVYLCASSLGGGGYTEAFFGQGTRLTVV.

The V call is TRBV29-1, the J call TRBJ1-1; D is possibly TRBD1 (5 bases). Germline V lookup: CDR1 SQVTM, CDR2 ANQGSEA. This CDR3 has 12 amino acids. Deletions cut 4 bases from V and 1 base from J, with 7 bases between. The CDR3 region is CSVGQKNTEAFF. CDR3 DNA sequence: TGCAGCGTTGGACAGAAGAACACTGAAGCTTTCTTT.

The rearrangement links TRBV18 to TRBJ2-2; 9 bases align to TRBD1. CDR3 length: 15 amino acids. Germline CDR1 KGHSH, CDR2 LQKENI. The J segment lost 1 base and the V segment lost 10 bases, leaving 7 bases of the junction unmatched. The CDR3 spells CATPGQGLNTGELFF. The DNA for the CDR3 is TGTGCCACCCCGGGACAGGGATTGAACACCGGGGAGCTGTTTTTT.

The V call is TRBV10-3, the J call TRBJ1-5, with TRBD1 identical over 9 bases. V shed 8 bases and J 3 bases; nucleotides not matched to a gene: 2. CDR1 and CDR2 (germline): ENHRY, SYGVKD. This CDR3 is 13 amino acids long. CDR3 sequence reads: CAIGQGINQPQHF. The CDR3 nucleotides read TGTGCCATCGGACAGGGGATCAATCAGCCCCAGCATTTT.

As concerns this clone: The same CDR3 also results from other DNA sequences found in this sample. The rearrangement uses TRBV5-1 and TRBJ2-7; 10 bases fit TRBD1. The CDR3 is made up of 14 amino acids. Germline assignment: CDR1 SGHRS and CDR2 YFSETQ. V was clipped by 3 bases and J by 3 bases; unmatched bases: 3. CDR3: CASSSGTGDYEQYF. The CDR3 DNA is TGCGCCAGCAGCTCCGGGACAGGGGACTACGAGCAGTACTTC.

This clone came up a few times. The chain is built from TRBV4-2 and TRBJ1-1; D remains ambiguous. Germline V gene lookup returns CDR1 LGHNA and CDR2 YNFKEQ. CDR3 length equals 15 residues. Trimming left V 0 bases short and J 0 bases short, with 8 bases between. This chain's CDR3 is CASSQDLFLNTEAFF. Here the CDR3 DNA reads TGTGCCAGCAGCCAAGATCTATTCTTGAACACTGAAGCTTTCTTT.

This chain uses TRBV19 with TRBJ2-2; 8 bases are a match to TRBD1. With 3 bases clipped from V and 2 bases from J, the junction kept 5 bases outside the gene matches. There are 16 residues in the CDR3. CDR1 and CDR2 (germline): LNHDA, SQIVND (reference sequence). The CDR3 DNA follows: TGTGCCAGTAGTATCGGACAGGGAACCAACACCGGGGAGCTGTTTTTT. Translation: CASSIGQGTNTGELFF.

The CDR3 region is CASSSGQGLGEQYF. As DNA, the CDR3 is TGCGCCAGCAGCTCAGGACAGGGGCTGGGCGAGCAGTACTTC. The chain has TRBV5-1 and TRBJ2-7, with TRBD1 matching over 9 bases. Per the germline V gene, CDR1 is SGHRS and CDR2 is YFSETQ. The V segment lost 3 bases and the J segment 6 bases; nucleotides outside the gene matches: 7. The CDR3 is made up of 14 amino acids.

V gene TRBV6-5 combines with J gene TRBJ2-1; D possibly corresponds to TRBD2 (6 bases). CDR1 is MNHEY and CDR2 is SVGAGI in the germline V gene. The length of the CDR3 is 15 residues. V was trimmed by 6 bases and J by 0 bases, leaving 12 bases between them. CDR3 nucleotides: TGTGCCAGCAGACGACTAGGAATCTCCTACAATGAGCAGTTCTTC. The encoded protein is CASRRLGISYNEQFF.

This clone was found a few times. V usage is TRBV3-1 (or the pseudogene TRBV3-2) and J usage is TRBJ1-5; D unclear. V lost 0 bases and J lost 7, with 7 bases in between. CDR1 is LGHDT, CDR2 YNNKEL, per germline (reference sequence). The CDR3 consists of 13 residues. Here the CDR3 DNA reads TGTGCCAGCAGCCAAGATTCGAGCCAGCCCCAGCATTTT. Translated, it gives CASSQDSSQPQHF.